This TCR beta chain is drawn from a study of post-analysis software for immune sequencing data. Study details: As for disease course, relapsing-remitting, secondary progressive and progressive-relapsing multiple sclerosis were all included. Study conclusions and caveats: Among multiple sclerosis patients, normalized Chao1 diversity was significantly below that of controls. TRBV5-6, TRBV5-1 and TRBV20-1 were among roughly 5 TRBV segments more frequent in patients than controls. Co-batched samples clustered tightly together by F measure.

A note on this clonotype: Its antigen is unknown.

V lost 1 base and J 7 bases, leaving 12 bases between the germline ends. The germline gives CDR1 SGHRS, CDR2 YFSETQ. The CDR3 consists of 14 residues. Built from TCR beta cDNA, the libraries had unique molecular identifiers in them. Yield was roughly 500,000 cDNA molecules from roughly 0.93 to 9.6 million T cells. TCRdb re-derived calls from the PCR reads in MiXCR, one entry per CDR3 protein. This table holds around 400,000 distinct CDR3 sequences, 35% to 45% found once. Source material: blood. The clonotype comes from a girl aged 2 to 9 with multiple sclerosis. The rearrangement links TRBV5-1 to TRBJ1-5, with D perhaps TRBD1 (5 bases). The CDR3 is CASSLNQGGQPQHF. The CDR3 coding sequence is TGCGCCAGCAGCTTGAACCAGGGTGGCCAGCCCCAGCATTTT.